This T cell receptor beta chain appears in the sequencing data of a study of CD8+CD57+ T cells in acquired aplastic anemia. Profiles of TCR beta VDJ and CDR3 were generated from a genomic DNA template. Via MiXCR, TCRdb re-called the reads, giving one row per CDR3 protein. The data contain approximately 180,000 distinct CDR3 sequences, about 60% of them singletons. The V segment lost 4 bases and the J segment 4 bases; nucleotides outside the gene matches: 1. The CDR3 contains 12 residues. For sequencing, patients were chosen who had shown expansion of CD8+CD57+ cells by flow cytometry. Sequencing was carried out using sorted CD4+, CD8+, or CD8+CD57+ T cells (not recorded which) from PBMCs. The receptor was derived from a human donor with aplastic anemia. The rearrangement joins TRBV12-3 or TRBV12-4 to TRBJ2-7; 7 positions match TRBD1. The CDR3 here is CASSSTGYEQYF. Here the CDR3 DNA reads TGTGCCAGCAGTTCGACAGGGTACGAGCAGTACTTC.